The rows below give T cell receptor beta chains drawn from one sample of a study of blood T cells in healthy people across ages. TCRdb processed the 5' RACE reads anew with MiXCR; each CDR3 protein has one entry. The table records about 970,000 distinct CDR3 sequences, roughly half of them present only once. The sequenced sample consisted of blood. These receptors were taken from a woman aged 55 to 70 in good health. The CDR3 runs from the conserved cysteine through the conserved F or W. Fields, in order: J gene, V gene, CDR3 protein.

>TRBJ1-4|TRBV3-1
CASSQDPGRNEKLFF
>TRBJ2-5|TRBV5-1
CASSFSGPQETQYF
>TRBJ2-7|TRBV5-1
CASSLDSEFSYEQYF
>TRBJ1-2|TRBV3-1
CASSQEGTGDSDGYTF
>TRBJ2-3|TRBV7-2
CASSHLDLTDTQYF
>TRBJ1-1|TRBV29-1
CSVRDLNTEAFF
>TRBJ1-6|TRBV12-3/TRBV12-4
CASSLGSDSPLHF
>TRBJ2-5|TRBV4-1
CASSQEIVETQYF
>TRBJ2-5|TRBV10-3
CAISDSGQGAETQYF
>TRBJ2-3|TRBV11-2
CASSSGTSYVAQYF
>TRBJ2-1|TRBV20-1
CSAVLATNNEQFF
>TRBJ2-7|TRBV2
CASSEMDPPGLEQYF
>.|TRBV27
CASSCPGGRACVDNEQYF
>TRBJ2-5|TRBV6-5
CASSYFSGQETQYF
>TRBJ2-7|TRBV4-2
CASSQDLTGAFYEQYF
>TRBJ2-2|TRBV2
CATGNSNTGELFF
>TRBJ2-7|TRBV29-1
CSVGRALSYEQYF
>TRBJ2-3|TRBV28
CASSQTFPGLAGTDTQYF
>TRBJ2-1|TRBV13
CASRGRRNYNEQFF
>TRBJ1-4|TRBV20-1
CSAPGQTPTNEKLFF
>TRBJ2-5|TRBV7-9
CASSSRAGGIQETQYF
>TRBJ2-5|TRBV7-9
CASSLSVAGIQETQYF
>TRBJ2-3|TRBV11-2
CASSTSGTSTDTQYF
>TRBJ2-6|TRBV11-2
CASSLFPGSGGPGANVLTF
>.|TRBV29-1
CSVRRTGGRYEQYF
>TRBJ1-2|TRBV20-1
CSATQGMDYGYTF
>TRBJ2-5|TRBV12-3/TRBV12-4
CASSFEVHETQYF
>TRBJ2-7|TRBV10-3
CATLRGQGENEQYF
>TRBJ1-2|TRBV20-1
CSARGGSPRYGYTF
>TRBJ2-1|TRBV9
CASSSGGGLGRNEQFF
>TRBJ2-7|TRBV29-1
CSVSLGQAPYEQYF
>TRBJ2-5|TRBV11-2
CASSLDPPRVGKGGRETQYF
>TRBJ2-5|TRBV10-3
CAISDLNSETQYF
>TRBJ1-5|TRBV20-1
CSANYRDQPQHF
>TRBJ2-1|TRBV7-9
CASSFVNGREFRDEQFF
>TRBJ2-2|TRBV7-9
CASSSGTGVNTGELFF
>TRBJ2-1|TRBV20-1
CSARVRYSGRLSYNEQFF
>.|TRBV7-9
CASSFKSEQYF
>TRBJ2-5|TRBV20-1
CSARDLLLPAETQYF
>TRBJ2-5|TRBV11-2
CASSLDHALDPLRNEQYF
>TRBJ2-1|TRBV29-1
CSGGIAYNEQFF
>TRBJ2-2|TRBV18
CASSTTSGATGELFF
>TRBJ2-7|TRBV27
CASSLAPGTSGWKGSSYEQYF
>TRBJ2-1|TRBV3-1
CASSQAGGRFNEQFF